Presented here are 25 T cell receptor beta chains from one specimen sequenced in a study of T-cell reconstitution after alpha-beta-depleted transplantation in children (dated by TCRdb to about 2016). The protocol used for the library was PCR. Sequencing was carried out with an Illumina HiSeq 2500. TCR libraries were prepared with molecular barcoding, using unique molecular identifiers to normalize TCRbeta repertoire quantification. TCRdb cleaned the public reads at Q25 with fastp, built clones with MiXCR and kept in-frame beta chains. Duplicate CDR3 protein sequences are folded into a single record with the most common DNA and genes. This sample lists around 700,000 distinct CDR3 sequences; about an eighth were detected once. The ten largest clones represent roughly 0.84% of the sample. The treatment or condition label corresponds to: allogeneic hematopoietic cell transplantation with graft depleted of TCRalphabeta T cells and CD19 B cells.

Sequenced material: PBMCs, taken before TCRalphabeta/CD19-depleted stem cell transplant. These receptors were collected from a girl aged 2 to 10 with congenital amegakaryocytic thrombocytopenia, due to receive a stem cell transplant.

This chain links TRBV29-1 with TRBJ2-2, with D unresolved. In germline, CDR1 is SQVTM, CDR2 ANQGSEA. V was clipped by 6 bases and J by 4 bases, with 15 bases between them. The length of the CDR3 is 14 residues. The DNA for the CDR3 is TGCAGCGTCCGGAGTTTGGTTGGCACCGGGGAGCTGTTTTTT. This gives the protein CSVRSLVGTGELFF.

This clonotype was counted many times. The rearrangement joins TRBV7-6 to TRBJ1-3; the D gene is possibly TRBD1 (5 bases). CDR1 SGHVS and CDR2 FNYEAQ come from the germline V gene. The CDR3 is 17 residues long. V was pared by 3 bases and J by 2 bases, with 17 bases between. The CDR3 loop is CASSFVPGNPAGNTIYF. Here the CDR3 DNA reads TGTGCCAGCAGCTTCGTGCCAGGGAATCCGGCTGGAAACACCATATATTTT.

There are many counts of this clonotype. The rearrangement joins TRBV5-1 to TRBJ1-2; no firm D call. CDR1 is SGHRS and CDR2 is YFSETQ in the germline V gene. CDR3 size: 13 residues. Trimming stripped 0 bases from V and 2 bases from J, with 5 bases between. Written as DNA, the CDR3 is TGCGCCAGCAGCTTGGGAAACAACTATGGCTACACCTTC. It is translated as CASSLGNNYGYTF. Together with reference TRBV5-1 and TRBJ1-2, the CDR3 gives the full variable domain: KAGVTQTPRYLIKTRGQQVTLSCSPISGHRSVSWYQQTPGQGLQFLFEYFSETQRNKGNFPGRFSGRQFSNSRSEMNVSTLELGDSALYLCASSLGNNYGYTFGSGTRLTVV.

In its sample, this clonotype was seen a few times. The chain joins TRBV20-1 to TRBJ2-1, with 10 bases matching TRBD2. The trim removed 6 bases at V and 15 bases at J, leaving 8 bases unmatched. The CDR3 sequence is 11 residues long. The V gene's germline CDR1 is DFQATT and CDR2 SNEGSKA (reference sequence). This chain's CDR3 is CSAEEAGGPFF. In DNA, the CDR3 is TGCAGTGCCGAAGAAGCGGGAGGGCCGTTCTTC.

This chain uses TRBV19 with TRBJ2-3, with D unclear. Per the germline V gene, CDR1 is LNHDA and CDR2 is SQIVND (reference sequence). The CDR3 covers 16 residues. With 4 bases removed from V and 2 bases from J, the gap between germline ends came to 16 bases. The DNA of the CDR3 is TGTGCCAGTAGTAAGGTGGCCCCCCGGTCCACAGATACGCAGTATTTT. Residues: CASSKVAPRSTDTQYF.

This clonotype was detected many times. The chain couples TRBV20-1 to TRBJ2-1; tentative D call: TRBD2 (5 bases). The CDR3 covers 15 residues. The V end lost 6 bases, the J end lost 2 bases, and 17 bases lay between the germline ends. CDR1 DFQATT and CDR2 SNEGSKA come from the germline V gene (reference sequence). DNA of the CDR3: TGCAGTGCCCAATTACCGGGAAGCCCCTACAATGAGCAGTTCTTC. Its protein product is CSAQLPGSPYNEQFF.

The chain links TRBV11-2 to TRBJ2-7; D might be TRBD1 (6 bases). The ends were cut back, 4 bases at V and 2 bases at J, with 9 bases in the middle. This CDR3 has 13 residues. In germline, CDR1 is SGHAT, CDR2 FQNNGV. CDR3 coding DNA: TGTGCCAGCAGCTACGGACAGCCCTACGAGCAGTACTTC. Translation: CASSYGQPYEQYF. The whole variable domain, remainder taken from reference TRBV11-2 and TRBJ2-7, is EAGVAQSPRYKIIEKRQSVAFWCNPISGHATLYWYQQILGQGPKLLIQFQNNGVVDDSQLPKDRFSAERLKGVDSTLKIQPAKLEDSAVYLCASSYGQPYEQYFGPGTRLTVT.

CDR3 protein: CASSLWSGGRDNYNEQFF. CDR3 DNA sequence: TGTGCCAGCAGTTTATGGAGCGGAGGTAGGGACAACTACAATGAGCAGTTCTTC. J is TRBJ2-1 and V is TRBV27, with a possible D match to TRBD1 (6 bases). V lost 1 base and J 3 bases, leaving 19 bases between the germline ends. Germline CDR1 MNHEY, CDR2 SMNVEV (reference sequence). The CDR3 is 18 residues long.

This clonotype was observed a handful of times. The chain links TRBV18 to TRBJ2-1; TRBD2 is a possible D gene (6 bases). Germline loops: CDR1 KGHSH, CDR2 LQKENI. The length of the CDR3 is 12 residues. The V and J ends lost 5 bases and 10 bases respectively, with 12 bases between them. CDR3 bases: TGTGCCAGCTCATCGGACTATCGCGAGCAGTTCTTC. Residues: CASSSDYREQFF.

This chain connects TRBV12-3 or TRBV12-4 to TRBJ2-1; 10 nucleotides match TRBD2. After removal of 5 bases from V and 3 bases from J, the junction contained 7 bases not matched to a gene. This CDR3 spans 16 amino acids. The CDR3 here is CASSPQASGSYNEQFF. DNA of the CDR3: TGTGCCAGCAGTCCTCAAGCTAGCGGGAGCTACAATGAGCAGTTCTTC.

This clonotype has at least ten counts. Written as DNA, the CDR3 is TGTGCCAGCAGCCAAGTGGCTAGCGGGAATTACGAGCAGTACTTC. This encodes CASSQVASGNYEQYF. This rearrangement joins TRBV4-2 to TRBJ2-7; 9 nucleotides line up with TRBD2. The ends lost 1 base at V and 4 bases at J; junction bases unmatched: 5. The CDR3 runs 15 residues. Germline CDR1 LGHNA, CDR2 YNFKEQ.

This sequence joins TRBV10-3 and TRBJ2-6; D is unresolved. Trimming shortened V by 0 bases and J by 0 bases, and 6 bases separated the two germline ends. The CDR3 is 16 amino acids. Germline V gene lookup returns CDR1 ENHRY and CDR2 SYGVKD. The CDR3 region has the DNA TGTGCCATCAGTGAGTCTATCACCTCTGGGGCCAACGTCCTGACTTTC. This translates into CAISESITSGANVLTF.

This clonotype appeared many times. The chain combines TRBV5-6 with TRBJ2-3; 7 bases agree with TRBD1. The CDR3 consists of 14 residues. V shed 4 bases, J shed 2 bases, and the junction held 4 bases outside the gene matches. Per germline, CDR1 SGHDT and CDR2 YYEEEE. This chain's CDR3 is CASSRDSFTDTQYF. Here the CDR3 DNA reads TGTGCCAGCAGCCGGGACAGCTTCACAGATACGCAGTATTTT.

The chain is built from TRBV5-4 and TRBJ2-3; TRBD1 matches 8 bases. The CDR3 is 18 residues long. V lost 1 base to trimming and J lost 2 bases; unmatched junction nucleotides: 12. The V gene's germline CDR1 is SGHNT and CDR2 YYREEE (reference sequence). In DNA form, the CDR3 reads TGTGCCAGCAGCTTGCCCATTGCACAGGGGGTTGCCACAGATACGCAGTATTTT. Protein sequence: CASSLPIAQGVATDTQYF.

V usage is TRBV11-2 and J usage is TRBJ2-3; tentative D call: TRBD1 (6 bases). Germline CDR1 is SGHAT and CDR2 is FQNNGV. V lost 5 bases to trimming and J lost 1 base, with 10 bases between them. This CDR3 is built from 14 residues. Here the CDR3 reads CASSPTGRTDTQYF. CDR3 DNA sequence: TGTGCCAGCAGCCCGACAGGTCGCACAGATACGCAGTATTTT.

The table lists this clonotype with many counts. This chain joins TRBV20-1 and TRBJ2-1; 8 nucleotides line up with TRBD2. Germline values: CDR1 DFQATT, CDR2 SNEGSKA (reference sequence). The trim removed 3 bases at V and 7 bases at J, leaving 2 bases unmatched. The CDR3 length is 12 residues. The CDR3 DNA reads as TGCAGTGCTAGGCGACTAGCGAATGAGCAGTTCTTC. Encoded protein: CSARRLANEQFF.

Many counts were recorded for this clonotype. V usage is TRBV12-3 or TRBV12-4 and J usage is TRBJ2-3; a possible D gene is TRBD2 (6 bases). Trimming cost V 6 bases and J 3 bases, with 22 bases left between them. The CDR3 has 17 residues. In nucleotides, the CDR3 is TGTGCCAGCAGCTTCTCCCGCCTTAGCGGTTCGACAGATACGCAGTATTTT. It codes for CASSFSRLSGSTDTQYF.

The J gene is TRBJ2-3, the V gene TRBV5-1; 7 nucleotides agree with TRBD2. There are 15 residues in the CDR3. Germline trimming cut 4 bases from V and 3 bases from J; bases unmatched to any gene: 8. Germline lookup yields CDR1 SGHRS and CDR2 YFSETQ. CDR3 sequence reads: CASSAQRGKTDTQYF. Here the CDR3 DNA reads TGCGCCAGCAGCGCCCAGCGGGGAAAGACAGATACGCAGTATTTT. Full variable domain (remainder filled in from reference TRBV5-1 and TRBJ2-3): KAGVTQTPRYLIKTRGQQVTLSCSPISGHRSVSWYQQTPGQGLQFLFEYFSETQRNKGNFPGRFSGRQFSNSRSEMNVSTLELGDSALYLCASSAQRGKTDTQYFGPGTRLTVL.

This clonotype was picked up many times. The chain links TRBV20-1 to TRBJ2-1, with TRBD1 matching 7 bases. CDR1 and CDR2 from the germline V gene are DFQATT and SNEGSKA (reference sequence). This CDR3 has 14 residues. V trimming: 1 base; J trimming: 2 bases; junction bases outside the gene matches: 2. The CDR3 region is CSARGQGPYNEQFF. The CDR3 region has the DNA TGCAGTGCTAGAGGACAGGGTCCCTACAATGAGCAGTTCTTC.

The table lists this clonotype with many counts. The chain couples TRBV5-1 to TRBJ2-3, with 11 bases that match TRBD2. The germline CDR1 and CDR2 sequences are SGHRS and YFSETQ. The trim removed 0 bases at V and 1 base at J, leaving 1 base unmatched. This CDR3 is built from 16 residues. The CDR3 sequence: CASSLVGLAGTDTQYF. In nucleotides, the CDR3 is TGCGCCAGCAGCTTGGTGGGACTAGCGGGCACAGATACGCAGTATTTT.

This rearrangement joins TRBV5-6 to TRBJ2-2; 7 bases are shared with TRBD2. In germline, CDR1 is SGHDT, CDR2 YYEEEE. V was pared by 2 bases and J by 3 bases, with 7 bases of the junction left unmatched. CDR3 length: 16 residues. CDR3 DNA sequence: TGTGCCAGCAGCTTCGGTAGCGGGCTATACACCGGGGAGCTGTTTTTT. As protein: CASSFGSGLYTGELFF.

This clonotype was found a few times. The chain couples TRBV11-2 to TRBJ2-2; TRBD1 agrees at 9 bases. There are 17 residues in the CDR3. V was clipped by 6 bases and J by 3 bases; unmatched bases: 11. CDR1 is SGHAT, CDR2 FQNNGV, per germline. The CDR3 coding sequence is TGTGCCAGCAGACCGAAACAGGGGGCGGGCGACACCGGGGAGCTGTTTTTT. It yields the protein CASRPKQGAGDTGELFF.

This clonotype was recorded a few times. CDR3 in amino acids: CASSSLAGPRLNEQFF. For the CDR3, the DNA is TGTGCCAGCAGCTCCCTGGCGGGACCGCGACTAAATGAGCAGTTCTTC. V gene TRBV11-2 combines with J gene TRBJ2-1, with D perhaps matching TRBD2 (6 bases). With 4 bases removed from V and 7 bases from J, the gap between germline ends came to 20 bases. CDR3 length: 16 residues. Germline V gene data show CDR1 as SGHAT and CDR2 as FQNNGV.

This clonotype came up many times. The chain is built from TRBV5-1 and TRBJ2-1, with no clear D. The CDR3 has 12 residues. Trimming stripped 0 bases from V and 8 bases from J, with 6 bases between. The germline CDR1 and CDR2 sequences are SGHRS and YFSETQ. Here the CDR3 reads CASSLGVDEQFF. The CDR3 nucleotides are TGCGCCAGCAGCTTGGGGGTGGATGAGCAGTTCTTC.

This clonotype was observed at least ten times. This chain connects TRBV29-1 to TRBJ1-3; unclear D gene. The CDR3 has 14 residues. Between the trimmed V and J ends, which lost 4 bases and 2 bases, there was a span of 12 bases. Germline V gene data show CDR1 as SQVTM and CDR2 as ANQGSEA. The chain's CDR3 is CSVVSPTAGNTIYF. As DNA, the CDR3 is TGCAGCGTTGTATCGCCGACGGCTGGAAACACCATATATTTT.